This is a list of T cell receptor beta chains from one sample in a study of cytomegalovirus exposure and HLA in healthy donors. Repertoires were generated with immunoSEQ multiplex PCR, while TCRdb's copy carries only in-frame clones and drops some. The repertoire has about 140,000 clones, around 9.6% of them found once; the top ten carry roughly 1.9%. The sequenced material came from PBMCs. These receptors came from a male donor in good health and CMV-seronegative. CDR3s include the opening cysteine and the closing phenylalanine or tryptophan. A D gene is named only where the DNA matches it firmly. Some rows have no size entry. The others give once, few or many, or a class for an expanded clone.

clone_size	v_call	d_call	j_call	cdr3_nt	cdr3_aa
few	TRBV2	-	TRBJ2-7	TGTGCCAGCAGTCCCAATGACTCATCCTACGAGCAGTACTTC	CASSPNDSSYEQYF
-	TRBV28	-	TRBJ1-1	TGTGCCAGCAGTTTATCGGGGGGCACTGAAGCTTTCTTT	CASSLSGGTEAFF
few	TRBV2	-	TRBJ1-1	TGTGCCAGCAGTCCTTCGACTGTGAACACTGAAGCTTTCTTT	CASSPSTVNTEAFF
few	TRBV7-2	-	TRBJ1-5	TGTGCCAGCAGCCCGGGAGCTGCCAATCAGCCCCAGCATTTT	CASSPGAANQPQHF
-	TRBV25-1	TRBD1	TRBJ2-5	TGTGCCAGCAGTGAATTAATGAGGGGGCGGCAAGAGACCCAGTACTTC	CASSELMRGRQETQYF
-	TRBV11-2	-	TRBJ1-2	TGTGCCAGCAGCTTAGCCGGGGTGCGGGTCTATGGCTACACCTTC	CASSLAGVRVYGYTF
few	TRBV9	-	TRBJ2-1	TGTGCCAGCAGCGCCCTACTAGCTACCTACAATGAGCAGTTCTTC	CASSALLATYNEQFF
once	TRBV7-8	-	TRBJ1-2	TGTGCCAGCAGCCTAATGGGGGCCCTCAAAATGAATAACTATGGCTACACCTTC	CASSLMGALKMNNYGYTF
-	TRBV6-5	TRBD1	TRBJ2-7	TGTGCCAGCAGACCTCGTGACAGGGGGGTCGAGCAGTACTTC	CASRPRDRGVEQYF
-	TRBV28	TRBD2	TRBJ2-7	TGTGCCAGCAATCCCGGGACTAGCGGGATCTACGAGCAGTACTTC	CASNPGTSGIYEQYF
-	TRBV6-5	TRBD2	TRBJ2-7	TGTGCCAGCAGTTACTCTACGGGAGGCGCCTACGAGCAGTACTTC	CASSYSTGGAYEQYF
few	TRBV30	TRBD2	TRBJ2-5	TGTGCCTGGAGGACTAGCGGGAGGGCTCAAGAGACCCAGTACTTC	CAWRTSGRAQETQYF
few	TRBV29-1	-	TRBJ1-1	TGCAGCGTTGTTACTTGGACAGCGTACCTGAACACTGAAGCTTTCTTT	CSVVTWTAYLNTEAFF
-	TRBV19	-	TRBJ2-2	TGTGCCAGTAGTATTATGGGAGGCACCGGGGAGCTGTTTTTT	CASSIMGGTGELFF
-	TRBV28	TRBD2	TRBJ2-1	TGTGCCAGCAGTTTTTCTGCGGGCGGGAGAACGCATGAGCAGTTCTTC	CASSFSAGGRTHEQFF
-	TRBV7-6	-	TRBJ1-1	TGTGCCAGCAGCCCACAAAACACTGAAGCTTTCTTT	CASSPQNTEAFF
few	TRBV29-1	TRBD2	TRBJ2-1	TGCAGCGTCGAACTAGCGCTGGACTACAATGAGCAGTTCTTC	CSVELALDYNEQFF
few	TRBV27	TRBD1	TRBJ2-7	TGTGCCAGCAGTTTCGGGACAGGAGCTTACGAGCAGTACTTC	CASSFGTGAYEQYF
few	TRBV9	-	TRBJ1-3	TGTGCCAGCAGCGTAGAGCTGGAGTACTCTGGAAACACCATATATTTT	CASSVELEYSGNTIYF
few	TRBV7-9	-	TRBJ2-5	TGTGCCAGCAGCTTAGACCAGGGCAGGGGGTACTTC	CASSLDQGRGYF
few	TRBV19	-	TRBJ2-3	TGTGCCAGTAGTATTGGGGGGGGCAAGACAGATACGCAGTATTTT	CASSIGGGKTDTQYF
-	TRBV28	-	TRBJ2-2	TGTGCCAGCAGATTCTTTGGAGGGAACACCGGGGAGCTGTTTTTT	CASRFFGGNTGELFF
few	TRBV4-3	-	TRBJ1-2	TGCGCCAGCAGCCAAGATGACTTTGGCACGGGCTACACCTTC	CASSQDDFGTGYTF
few	TRBV5-1	TRBD1	TRBJ1-2	TGCGCCAGCAGCTTGGAGACAGGGGGTAAGAATGGCTACACCTTC	CASSLETGGKNGYTF
few	TRBV4-3	TRBD2	TRBJ2-1	TGCGCCAGCAGCCTATTCTCTAGCGGGGGCCCCTACAATGAGCAGTTCTTC	CASSLFSSGGPYNEQFF
-	TRBV6-6	TRBD1	TRBJ1-2	TGTGCCAGCAGTTACAGAACAGGGGGGGGAAACTATGGCTACACCTTC	CASSYRTGGGNYGYTF
-	TRBV7-3	TRBD2	TRBJ2-3	TGTGCCAGCAGCTTATTCGGGGGGGGGCGTTCAGATACGCAGTATTTT	CASSLFGGGRSDTQYF
-	TRBV11-2	-	TRBJ1-1	TGTGCCAGCAGCACAGGCCCCGGGAGGATAAGATGGACTGAAGCTTTCTTT	CASSTGPGRIRWTEAFF
few	TRBV4-2	TRBD2	TRBJ2-7	TGTGCCAGCAGCCAAGTTAGCGGGGGGCGTTCCTCCTACGAGCAGTACTTC	CASSQVSGGRSSYEQYF
few	TRBV6-5	TRBD2	TRBJ2-3	TGTGCCAGCAGTCCTACTAGCGGGGGGACAGATACGCAGTATTTT	CASSPTSGGTDTQYF
few	TRBV6-5	-	TRBJ2-1	TGTGCCAGCAGAGCTTCATACTTAGACAATGAGCAGTTCTTC	CASRASYLDNEQFF
few	TRBV2	TRBD2	TRBJ2-3	TGTGCCAGCAGCGGACTAGCGGGAGGGCCGGTCACAGATAAGCAGTATTTT	CASSGLAGGPVTDKQYF
-	TRBV5-4	TRBD1	TRBJ2-3	TGTGCCAGCAGCTTGGGGACAGGGATGTTGTCCACAGATACGCAGTATTTT	CASSLGTGMLSTDTQYF
few	TRBV7-2	-	TRBJ2-1	TGTGCCAGCAGCTACACCGAGGCCTACAATGAGCAGTTCTTC	CASSYTEAYNEQFF
-	TRBV7-9	-	TRBJ1-1	TGTGCCAGCAGCTTCGGGGTTGGGGTTGCTTTCTTT	CASSFGVGVAFF
few	TRBV15	TRBD2	TRBJ2-2	TGTGCCACCCGGGTCGGCTTGCGGGGGGCCACCGGGGAGCTGTTTTTT	CATRVGLRGATGELFF
few	TRBV6-5	TRBD2	TRBJ2-7	TGTGCCAGCAGTTATATGCCTAGCGGGAGCTACGAGCAGTACTTC	CASSYMPSGSYEQYF
-	TRBV10-3	TRBD2	TRBJ2-1	TGTGCCATCGCTTGGCGGGAGCTGGAAAATGAGCAGTTCTTC	CAIAWRELENEQFF
few	TRBV4-3	TRBD2	TRBJ2-3	TGCGCCAGCAGCCGCGATTCCGGAGCTAGCGGGAGTGGGGATACGCAGTATTTT	CASSRDSGASGSGDTQYF
-	TRBV5-4	-	TRBJ2-3	TGTGCCAGCAGCTGGGCGCCTTCGGGGAGCGGTTACACAGATACGCAGTATTTT	CASSWAPSGSGYTDTQYF
-	TRBV5-1	-	TRBJ2-1	TGCGCCAGCAGCTCGGGGTCTAGATACAATGAGCAGTTCTTC	CASSSGSRYNEQFF
-	TRBV21-1	-	TRBJ1-2	TGTGCCAGCAGCAAAGCAGGGGGCGAAAGTGGCTACACCTTC	CASSKAGGESGYTF
few	TRBV29-1	-	TRBJ2-2	TGCAGCGTTGAAGATGGCAGGGTAGCGAACACCGGGGAGCTGTTTTTT	CSVEDGRVANTGELFF
-	TRBV29-1	-	TRBJ2-5	TGCAGCGTTGGGACCCGGCCTGGGGGGGAGACCCAGTACTTC	CSVGTRPGGETQYF
few	TRBV2	-	TRBJ2-5	TGTGCCAGCAGTGATTGGCCCCAGTACTTC	CASSDWPQYF
-	TRBV4-3	-	TRBJ2-6	TGCGCCAGCAGCCAAGAGGCGGGGGCGACATCTGGGGCCAACGTCCTGACTTTC	CASSQEAGATSGANVLTF
once	TRBV4-3	-	TRBJ2-3	TGCGCCAGCAGCAAAGAACATACGGTTGGAGTAGATACGCAGTATTTT	CASSKEHTVGVDTQYF
few	TRBV10-2	TRBD2	TRBJ2-1	TGCGCCACCCTTGAGCCGGGACTAGCTCCCGATGAGCAGTTCTTC	CATLEPGLAPDEQFF
-	TRBV5-6	TRBD1	TRBJ1-4	TGTGCCAGCAGCCCGGACAGGCGAAATGAAAAACTGTTTTTT	CASSPDRRNEKLFF
-	TRBV7-9	-	TRBJ1-1	TGTGCCAGCAGCCAGGGGCAGGGTAGCACTGAAGCTTTCTTT	CASSQGQGSTEAFF
-	TRBV2	TRBD2	TRBJ2-1	TGTGCCAGCATCTTGAGCGGGGGGGCCGGTAATGAGCAGTTCTTC	CASILSGGAGNEQFF
few	TRBV6-5	-	TRBJ2-1	TGTGCCAGCAGTTATAGTGACAGACACAATGAGCAGTTCTTC	CASSYSDRHNEQFF
-	TRBV25-1	-	TRBJ2-3	TGTGCCAGCAGTGAGGTAGTGGATACGCAGTATTTT	CASSEVVDTQYF
few	TRBV27	TRBD1	TRBJ1-1	TGTGCCAGCAGTTTATCATGGACAGGGGGCACTGAAGCTTTCTTT	CASSLSWTGGTEAFF
-	TRBV7-3	-	TRBJ2-2	TGTGCCAGCAGCCTCGCCGGGACAGGGGAGCTGTTTTTT	CASSLAGTGELFF
-	TRBV6-5	TRBD2	TRBJ2-1	TGTGCCAGCAGTTACTTTCCGGGACTAGAGAATGAGCAGTTCTTC	CASSYFPGLENEQFF
few	TRBV5-4	-	TRBJ2-5	TGTGCCAGCAGCTTCCGGGCCCCGGGGGAGACCCAGTACTTC	CASSFRAPGETQYF
few	TRBV29-1	TRBD1	TRBJ2-2	TGCAGTGGTCGGACAGGGTGGACCGGGGAGCTGTTTTTT	CSGRTGWTGELFF
few	TRBV30	TRBD2	TRBJ2-2	TGTGCCTGGAGTGTACTAGCGGGACACACCGGGGAGCTGTTTTTT	CAWSVLAGHTGELFF
few	TRBV27	TRBD1	TRBJ2-7	TGTGCCAGCAGTATCGGGACAGGGCAGTACGAGCAGTACTTC	CASSIGTGQYEQYF